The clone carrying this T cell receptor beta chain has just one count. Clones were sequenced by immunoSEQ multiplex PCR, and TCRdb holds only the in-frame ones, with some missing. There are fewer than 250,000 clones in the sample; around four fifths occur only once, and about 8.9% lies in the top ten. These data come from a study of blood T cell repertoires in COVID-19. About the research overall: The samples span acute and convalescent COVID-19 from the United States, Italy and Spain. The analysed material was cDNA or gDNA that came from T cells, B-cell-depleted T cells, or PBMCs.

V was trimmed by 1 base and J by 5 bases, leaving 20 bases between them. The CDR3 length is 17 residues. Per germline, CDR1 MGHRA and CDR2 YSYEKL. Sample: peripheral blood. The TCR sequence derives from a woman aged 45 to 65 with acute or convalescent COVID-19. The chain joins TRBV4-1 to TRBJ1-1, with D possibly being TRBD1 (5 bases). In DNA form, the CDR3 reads TGCGCCAGCAGCCAAGGAGGGGTGTTGGGGGGAGGTACTGAAGCTTTCTTT. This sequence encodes CASSQGGVLGGGTEAFF.